This T cell receptor (beta chain) was identified during a study of technical replicates of blood from several donors. Clones were read by immunoSEQ multiplex PCR, and TCRdb kept only the in-frame ones, dropping some. The sample has 85,000 to 95,000 clones; 96% are singletons. This clone was seen only a few times. The CDR3 length is 16 residues. Germline CDR1 MDHEN, CDR2 SYDVKM. V gave up 4 bases and J gave up 3 bases, with 16 bases separating them. The clonotype was recovered from a human donor in good health. Sequencing used T cells isolated from PBMCs. This chain joins TRBV28 and TRBJ1-5, with no clear D. The CDR3 region is CASSSPYVQFNQPQHF. CDR3 bases: TGTGCCAGCAGTTCCCCGTACGTACAGTTCAATCAGCCCCAGCATTTT.